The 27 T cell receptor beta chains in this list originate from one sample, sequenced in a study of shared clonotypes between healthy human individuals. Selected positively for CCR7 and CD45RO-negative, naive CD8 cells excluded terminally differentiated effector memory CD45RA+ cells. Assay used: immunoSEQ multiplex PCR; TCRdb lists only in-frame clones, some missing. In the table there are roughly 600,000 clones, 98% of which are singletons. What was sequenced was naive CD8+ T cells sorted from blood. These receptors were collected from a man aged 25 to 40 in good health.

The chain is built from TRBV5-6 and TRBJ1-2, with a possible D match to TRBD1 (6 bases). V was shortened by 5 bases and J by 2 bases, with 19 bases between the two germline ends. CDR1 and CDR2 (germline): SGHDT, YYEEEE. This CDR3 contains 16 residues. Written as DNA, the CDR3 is TGTGCCAGCAGAAGCGGGACACCCCTGCTGAACTATGGCTACACCTTC. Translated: CASRSGTPLLNYGYTF. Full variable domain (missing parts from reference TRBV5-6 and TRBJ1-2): DAGVTQSPTHLIKTRGQQVTLRCSPKSGHDTVSWYQQALGQGPQFIFQYYEEEERQRGNFPDRFSGHQFPNYSSELNVNALLLGDSALYLCASRSGTPLLNYGYTFGSGTRLTVV.

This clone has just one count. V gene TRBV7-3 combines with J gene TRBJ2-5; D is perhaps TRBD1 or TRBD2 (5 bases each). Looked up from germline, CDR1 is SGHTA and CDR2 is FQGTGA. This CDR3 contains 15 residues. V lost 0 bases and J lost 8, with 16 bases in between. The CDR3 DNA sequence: TGTGCCAGCAGCTTAACCGGGACGGGTCAGGATACCCAGTACTTC. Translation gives CASSLTGTGQDTQYF.

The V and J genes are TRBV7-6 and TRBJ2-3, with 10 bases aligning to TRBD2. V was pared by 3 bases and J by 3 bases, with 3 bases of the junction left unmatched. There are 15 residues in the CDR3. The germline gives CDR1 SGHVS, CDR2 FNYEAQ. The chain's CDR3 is CASSFQRGGTDTQYF. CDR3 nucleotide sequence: TGTGCCAGCAGCTTCCAGCGGGGGGGGACAGATACGCAGTATTTT. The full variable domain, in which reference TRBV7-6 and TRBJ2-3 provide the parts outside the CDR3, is GAGVSQSPRYKVTKRGQDVALRCDPISGHVSLYWYRQALGQGPEFLTYFNYEAQQDKSGLPNDRFSAERPEGSISTLTIQRTEQRDSAMYRCASSFQRGGTDTQYFGPGTRLTVL.

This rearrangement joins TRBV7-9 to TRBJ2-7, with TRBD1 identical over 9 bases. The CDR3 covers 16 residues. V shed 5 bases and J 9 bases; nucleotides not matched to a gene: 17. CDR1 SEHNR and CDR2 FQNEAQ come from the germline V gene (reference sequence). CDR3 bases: TGTGCCAGCAGCGACCTACCGGGACAGGGAATAGTTGGGCAGTACTTC. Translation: CASSDLPGQGIVGQYF.

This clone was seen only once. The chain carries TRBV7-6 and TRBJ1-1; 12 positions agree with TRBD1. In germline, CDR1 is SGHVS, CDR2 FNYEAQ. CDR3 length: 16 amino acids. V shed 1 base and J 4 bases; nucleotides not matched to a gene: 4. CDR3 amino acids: CASSLGGQGASTEAFF. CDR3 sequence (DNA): TGTGCCAGCAGCTTAGGGGGACAGGGGGCTTCCACTGAAGCTTTCTTT.

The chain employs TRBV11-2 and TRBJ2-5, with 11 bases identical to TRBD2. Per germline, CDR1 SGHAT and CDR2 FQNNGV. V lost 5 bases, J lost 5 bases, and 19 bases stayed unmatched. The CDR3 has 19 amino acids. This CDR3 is CASSQAGTNSGRAGETQYF. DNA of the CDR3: TGTGCCAGCAGCCAAGCCGGGACCAATAGCGGGAGGGCCGGGGAGACCCAGTACTTC. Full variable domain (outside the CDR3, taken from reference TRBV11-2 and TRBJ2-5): EAGVAQSPRYKIIEKRQSVAFWCNPISGHATLYWYQQILGQGPKLLIQFQNNGVVDDSQLPKDRFSAERLKGVDSTLKIQPAKLEDSAVYLCASSQAGTNSGRAGETQYFGPGTRLLVL.

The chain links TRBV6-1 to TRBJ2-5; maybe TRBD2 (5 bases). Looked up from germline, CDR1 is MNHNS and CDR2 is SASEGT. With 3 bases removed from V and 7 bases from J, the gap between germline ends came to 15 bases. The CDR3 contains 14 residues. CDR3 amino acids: CASSDWGAQWTQYF. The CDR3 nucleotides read TGTGCCAGCAGTGATTGGGGAGCCCAATGGACCCAGTACTTC.

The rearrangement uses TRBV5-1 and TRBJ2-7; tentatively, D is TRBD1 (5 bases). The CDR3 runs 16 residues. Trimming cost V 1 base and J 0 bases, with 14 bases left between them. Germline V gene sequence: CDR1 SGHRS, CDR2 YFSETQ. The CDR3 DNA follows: TGCGCCAGCAGCTTGACTCCAGAGACAGTCTCCTACGAGCAGTACTTC. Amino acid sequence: CASSLTPETVSYEQYF.

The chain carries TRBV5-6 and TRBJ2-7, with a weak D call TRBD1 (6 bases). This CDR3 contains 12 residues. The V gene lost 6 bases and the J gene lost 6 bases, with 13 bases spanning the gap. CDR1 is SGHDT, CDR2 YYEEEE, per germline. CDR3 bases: TGTGCCAGCACCGAGAACAGGGTCGAGCAGTACTTC. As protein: CASTENRVEQYF.

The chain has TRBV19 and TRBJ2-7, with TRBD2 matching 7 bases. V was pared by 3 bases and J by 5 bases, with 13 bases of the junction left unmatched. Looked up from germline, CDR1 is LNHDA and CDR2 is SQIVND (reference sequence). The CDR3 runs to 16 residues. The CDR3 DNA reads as TGTGCCAGTAGTATCGGACTAGGAGGAGGGTCCAACGAGCAGTACTTC. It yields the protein CASSIGLGGGSNEQYF.

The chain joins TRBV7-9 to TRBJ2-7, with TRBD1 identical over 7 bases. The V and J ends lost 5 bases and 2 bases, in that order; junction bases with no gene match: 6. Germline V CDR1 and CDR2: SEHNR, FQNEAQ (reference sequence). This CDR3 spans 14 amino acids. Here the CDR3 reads CASSPQDRPYEQYF. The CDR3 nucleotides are TGTGCCAGCAGCCCCCAGGACAGGCCCTACGAGCAGTACTTC.

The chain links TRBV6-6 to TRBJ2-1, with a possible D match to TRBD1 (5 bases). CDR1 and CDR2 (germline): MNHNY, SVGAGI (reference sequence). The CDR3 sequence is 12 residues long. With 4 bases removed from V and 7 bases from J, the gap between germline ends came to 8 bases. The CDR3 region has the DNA TGTGCCAGCAGTTCCCAGGGTAATGAGCAGTTCTTC. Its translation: CASSSQGNEQFF.

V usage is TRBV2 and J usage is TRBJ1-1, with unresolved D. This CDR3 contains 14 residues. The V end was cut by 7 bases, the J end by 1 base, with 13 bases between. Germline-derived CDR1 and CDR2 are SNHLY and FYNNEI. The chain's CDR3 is CASKGGRSNTEAFF. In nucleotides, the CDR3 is TGTGCCAGCAAAGGAGGGAGGTCGAACACTGAAGCTTTCTTT. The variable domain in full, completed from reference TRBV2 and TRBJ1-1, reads EPEVTQTPSHQVTQMGQEVILRCVPISNHLYFYWYRQILGQKVEFLVSFYNNEISEKSEIFDDQFSVERPDGSNFTLKIRSTKLEDSAMYFCASKGGRSNTEAFFGQGTRLTVV.

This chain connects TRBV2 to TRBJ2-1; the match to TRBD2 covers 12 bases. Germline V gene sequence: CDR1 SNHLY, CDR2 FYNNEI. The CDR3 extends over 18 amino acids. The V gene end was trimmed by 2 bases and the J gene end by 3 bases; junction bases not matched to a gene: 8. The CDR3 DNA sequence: TGTGCCAGCAGTGAATTCGGGGAGACTAGCGGGAGCTACAATGAGCAGTTCTTC. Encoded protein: CASSEFGETSGSYNEQFF.

In DNA form, the CDR3 reads TGCGCCAGCAGCTTGGAAATTGGTGGGGAACCTGAAGCTTTCTTT. This encodes CASSLEIGGEPEAFF. J is TRBJ1-1 and V is TRBV5-1; no definite D call. Deletions cut 0 bases from V and 6 bases from J, with 15 bases between. The CDR3 sequence is 15 residues long. The germline gives CDR1 SGHRS, CDR2 YFSETQ.

The CDR3 nucleotides are TGTGCCAGCACCTCCGGAGGGGAGAGCTCCTACGAGCAGTACTTC. It codes for CASTSGGESSYEQYF. The chain employs TRBV7-6 and TRBJ2-7; maybe TRBD2 (6 bases). The length of the CDR3 is 15 residues. The germline CDR1 and CDR2 sequences are SGHVS and FNYEAQ. V shed 7 bases and J shed 0 bases, with 16 bases lying between them.

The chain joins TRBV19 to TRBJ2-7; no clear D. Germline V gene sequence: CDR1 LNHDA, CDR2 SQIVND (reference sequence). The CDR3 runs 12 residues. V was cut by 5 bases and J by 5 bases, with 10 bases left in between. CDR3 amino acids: CASSFRGDEQYF. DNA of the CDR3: TGTGCCAGTAGTTTCCGTGGGGACGAGCAGTACTTC.

The CDR3 coding sequence is TGTGCCATCAGTGAGCGACTAGCGGGAGGACCCCTCTCCTACGAGCAGTACTTC. Translating gives CAISERLAGGPLSYEQYF. The chain is built from TRBV10-3 and TRBJ2-7; TRBD2 matches 13 bases. The germline gives CDR1 ENHRY, CDR2 SYGVKD. With 2 bases clipped from V and 0 bases from J, the junction kept 7 bases outside the gene matches. The CDR3 is made up of 18 amino acids.

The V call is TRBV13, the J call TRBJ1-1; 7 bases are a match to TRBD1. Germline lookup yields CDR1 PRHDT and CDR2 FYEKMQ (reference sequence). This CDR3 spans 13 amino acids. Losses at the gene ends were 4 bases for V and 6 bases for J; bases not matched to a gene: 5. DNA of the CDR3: TGTGCCAGCAGCTCAGGCAGGGGGGCTGAAGCTTTCTTT. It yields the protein CASSSGRGAEAFF.

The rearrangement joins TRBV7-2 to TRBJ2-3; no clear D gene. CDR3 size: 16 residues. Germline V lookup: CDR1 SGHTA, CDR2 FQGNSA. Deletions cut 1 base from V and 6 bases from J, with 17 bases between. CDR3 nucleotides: TGTGCCAGCAGCTTAGTAAGGGATTACTCTATGGATACGCAGTATTTT. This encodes CASSLVRDYSMDTQYF.

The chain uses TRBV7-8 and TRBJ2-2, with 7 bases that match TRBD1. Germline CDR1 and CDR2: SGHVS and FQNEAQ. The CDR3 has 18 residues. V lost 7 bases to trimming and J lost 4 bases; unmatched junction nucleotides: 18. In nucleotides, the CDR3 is TGTGCCAGCATCCCGCCTCCTGGGAAGGGGGCTGCCACCGGGGAGCTGTTTTTT. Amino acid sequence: CASIPPPGKGAATGELFF. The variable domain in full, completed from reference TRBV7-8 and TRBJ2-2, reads GAGVSQSPRYKVAKRGQDVALRCDPISGHVSLFWYQQALGQGPEFLTYFQNEAQLDKSGLPSDRFFAERPEGSVSTLKIQRTQQEDSAVYLCASIPPPGKGAATGELFFGEGSRLTVL.

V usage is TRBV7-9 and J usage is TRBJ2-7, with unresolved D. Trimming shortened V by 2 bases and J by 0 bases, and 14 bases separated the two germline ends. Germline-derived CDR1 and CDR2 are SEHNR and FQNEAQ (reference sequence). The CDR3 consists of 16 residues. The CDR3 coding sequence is TGTGCCAGCAGCTTACTTTCGAGCACCTCCTCCTACGAGCAGTACTTC. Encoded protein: CASSLLSSTSSYEQYF.

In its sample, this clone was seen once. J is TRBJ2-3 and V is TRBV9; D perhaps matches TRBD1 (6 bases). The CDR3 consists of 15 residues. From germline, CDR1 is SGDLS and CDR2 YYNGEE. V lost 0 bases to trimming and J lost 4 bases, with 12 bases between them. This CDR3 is CASSVGGQIPDTQYF. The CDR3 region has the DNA TGTGCCAGCAGCGTAGGTGGACAGATACCAGATACGCAGTATTTT.

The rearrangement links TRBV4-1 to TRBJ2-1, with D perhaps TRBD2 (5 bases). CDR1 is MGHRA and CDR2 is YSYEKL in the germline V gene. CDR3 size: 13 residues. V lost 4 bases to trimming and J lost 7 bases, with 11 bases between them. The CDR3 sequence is CASSLRTGNEQFF. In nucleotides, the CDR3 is TGCGCCAGCAGCCTTCGAACGGGGAATGAGCAGTTCTTC.

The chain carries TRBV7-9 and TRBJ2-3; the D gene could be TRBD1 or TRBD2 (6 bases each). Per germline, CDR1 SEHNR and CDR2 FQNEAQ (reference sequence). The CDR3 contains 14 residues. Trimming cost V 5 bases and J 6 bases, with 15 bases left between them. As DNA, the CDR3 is TGTGCCAGCAGCCCGGGGGCCACTCCCGATACGCAGTATTTT. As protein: CASSPGATPDTQYF.

This CDR3 is CASSLGGTGTEAFF. The CDR3 nucleotides are TGTGCCAGCAGTCTTGGGGGGACTGGTACTGAAGCTTTCTTT. This chain links TRBV27 with TRBJ1-1, with a weak D call TRBD1 (5 bases). With 5 bases removed from V and 5 bases from J, the gap between germline ends came to 15 bases. The CDR3 is 14 residues long. Looked up from germline, CDR1 is MNHEY and CDR2 is SMNVEV (reference sequence).

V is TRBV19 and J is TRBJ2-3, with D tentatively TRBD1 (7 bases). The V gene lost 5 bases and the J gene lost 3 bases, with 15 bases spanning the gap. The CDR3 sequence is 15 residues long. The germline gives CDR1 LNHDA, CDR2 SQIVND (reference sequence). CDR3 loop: CASSWTPGGTDTQYF. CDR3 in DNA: TGTGCCAGTAGTTGGACTCCAGGGGGGACAGATACGCAGTATTTT.